This T cell receptor beta chain was identified during a study of PD-L1 blockade in urothelial cancer. The overall study: Atezolizumab, begun by patients at some point between 2013 and 2014, was given at 1,200 mg intravenously every 3 weeks. Previous chemotherapy exposure amounted to 0 to 3 regimens for patients. Counts from blood samples showed a median of roughly 140,000 T cells. About 90% of the roughly 30 patients were men who had bladder-origin urothelial cancer.

V lost 1 base and J lost 6, with 15 bases in between. This CDR3 is built from 15 residues. The germline gives CDR1 SGHTA, CDR2 FQGNSA. This clone has only one observation. The method was immunoSEQ multiplex PCR; TCRdb's version includes in-frame clones alone and lacks a portion of them. The sample yields 55,000 to 85,000 clones, 85% to 90% seen once. This receptor was taken from a man in his fifties or sixties with urothelial cancer. Sequenced here: PBMCs, sampled around atezolizumab (anti-PD-L1) treatment. This chain links TRBV7-2 with TRBJ1-2; D perhaps matches TRBD1 (5 bases). CDR3 region: CASSLDRGRVDGYTF. CDR3 bases: TGTGCCAGCAGCTTAGATAGGGGTAGGGTTGATGGCTACACCTTC.